This is a list of T cell receptor beta chains from one sample in a study of T cells in AML relapse after transplant. TCRdb analysed the PCR reads with MiXCR anew, one entry per CDR3 protein. The sample has under 1,200 distinct CDR3 sequences; about 20% are singletons. The sample was bone marrow. The source of these receptors is a human donor in good health. Both conserved end residues are part of each CDR3. The D gene is left open where the match is weak. Size tells how often a clone was seen (once, few, many) or the class of an expanded clone, and some rows leave it out.

J gene,D gene,clone size,V gene,CDR3 DNA,CDR3 protein
TRBJ2-5,TRBD2,-,TRBV29-1,TGCAGCGGCGGGAGGATGGAGACCCAGTACTTC,CSGGRMETQYF
TRBJ2-7,TRBD1,large,TRBV10-3,TGTGCCATCAGTCCTCCGGGACAGGGAGTCGAGCAGTACTTC,CAISPPGQGVEQYF
TRBJ2-3,TRBD2,-,TRBV20-1,TGTAGTACTAGAGATGTTAGCGGGAGGGTGGATACGCAGTATTTT,CSTRDVSGRVDTQYF
TRBJ1-5,-,large,TRBV7-8,TGTGCCAGCAGCTTAGTGGATAGCAATCAGCCCCAGCATTTT,CASSLVDSNQPQHF
TRBJ2-5,-,once,TRBV20-1,TGCAGTGCTAGTGGACTAGTGGGGGCCTACCAAGAGACCCAGTACTTC,CSASGLVGAYQETQYF
TRBJ2-2,-,large,TRBV5-4,TGTGCCAGCAGCGGCAGGGCGGGGTCCGGGGAGCTGTTTTTT,CASSGRAGSGELFF
TRBJ1-1,-,-,TRBV19,TGTACCAGTAGTACTAGCAAGAACACTGAAGCTTTCTTT,CTSSTSKNTEAFF
TRBJ2-1,TRBD2,medium-sized,TRBV2,TGTGCCAGCAGTGGGACTAGCGGGAGCAACAATGAGCAGTTCTTC,CASSGTSGSNNEQFF
TRBJ2-3,-,medium-sized,TRBV6-2/TRBV6-3,TGTGCCAGCAGCCACTGGGAAACAGATACGCAGTATTTT,CASSHWETDTQYF
TRBJ1-1,TRBD1,medium-sized,TRBV20-1,TGCAGTGCGCGCCTTACAGGGGTTCCGTCAGGAGCTTTCTTT,CSARLTGVPSGAFF
TRBJ2-1,TRBD2,medium-sized,TRBV2,TGTGCCAGCAGAAGGACTAGCGGGTCGAACAATGAGCAGTTCTTC,CASRRTSGSNNEQFF
TRBJ2-5,-,medium-sized,TRBV5-1,TGCGCCAGCAGCAGAACACGGGGCCAAGAGACCCAGTACTTC,CASSRTRGQETQYF
TRBJ2-1,TRBD1,medium-sized,TRBV7-2,TGTGCCAGCAGTAAAGTTCGGGACAGGGGGCTTAAGGAGTTCTTC,CASSKVRDRGLKEFF
TRBJ2-5,TRBD2,medium-sized,TRBV4-2,TGTGCCAGCAGCCAAGATAGCGGGGAGACCCAGTACTTC,CASSQDSGETQYF
TRBJ1-1,-,medium-sized,TRBV29-1,TGCAGCGTTGAACCGTCCCGGGACACTGAAGCTTTCTTT,CSVEPSRDTEAFF
TRBJ2-6,TRBD1,medium-sized,TRBV28,TGTGCCAGCAGTTTAGGGACAGGGGACCCCTCTGGGGCCAACGTCCTGACTTTC,CASSLGTGDPSGANVLTF
TRBJ2-1,TRBD2,medium-sized,TRBV3-1,TGTGCCAGCAGCCATGGACTAGCTCCTCCGTTCTTC,CASSHGLAPPFF
TRBJ1-6,-,medium-sized,TRBV11-2,TGTGCCAGCAGCTTAGAGTCAGGGTTTGCCTCACCCCTCCACTTT,CASSLESGFASPLHF
TRBJ2-2,-,medium-sized,TRBV28,TGTGCCAGCAAGTCCGACTTTGACACCGGGGAGCTGTTTTTT,CASKSDFDTGELFF
TRBJ1-1,-,medium-sized,TRBV28,TGTGCCAGCTTGGCCCTCCGCACTGAAGCTTTCTTT,CASLALRTEAFF
TRBJ2-7,TRBD2,medium-sized,TRBV12-3/TRBV12-4,TGTGCCAGCAGTTTCGGTACACTAGCGGGAGGATCCTACGAGCAGTACTTC,CASSFGTLAGGSYEQYF
TRBJ1-1,-,medium-sized,TRBV7-3,TGTGCCAGCAGCTTAAGGCAGGGTTCTGAAGCTTTCTTT,CASSLRQGSEAFF
TRBJ2-3,-,-,TRBV15,TGTACCACCAGCAATCAGGGGCGTCTACTGAGCACAGATACGCAGTATTTT,CTTSNQGRLLSTDTQYF
TRBJ2-7,TRBD2,medium-sized,TRBV28,TGTGCCAGCAGTATTCCGGGACTAACCTCCTACGAGCAGTACTTC,CASSIPGLTSYEQYF
TRBJ2-3,-,medium-sized,TRBV28,TGTGCCAGCAGTTCCCCCATGGATACGCAGTATTTT,CASSSPMDTQYF
TRBJ2-1,TRBD2,-,TRBV12-3/TRBV12-4,TGTGCCAGTAGATTGGGGGGGAACGAGCAGTTCTTC,CASRLGGNEQFF
TRBJ2-5,-,large,TRBV9,TGTGCCAGCAGCGTACGGCCTGGAGGGGGCCAAGAGACCCAGTACTTC,CASSVRPGGGQETQYF
TRBJ2-3,TRBD1,medium-sized,TRBV12-3/TRBV12-4,TGTGCCAGCACCCGACAGGGGTATACGCAGTATTTT,CASTRQGYTQYF
TRBJ2-7,TRBD2,medium-sized,TRBV28,TGTGCCAGCGGAGGGACTAGCGAATACGAGCAGTACTTC,CASGGTSEYEQYF
TRBJ2-7,TRBD1,medium-sized,TRBV11-2,TGTGCCAGCAGCCTACGGACAGGGACCGCCGAGCAGTACTTC,CASSLRTGTAEQYF
TRBJ2-3,-,large,TRBV15,TGTGCCACCAGCAGAGATTCCGGGGCCCGCACAGATACGCAGTATTTT,CATSRDSGARTDTQYF
TRBJ1-3,-,medium-sized,TRBV7-2,TGTGCCAGCAGCTTAGTAGCCGGGACTGGAAACACCATATATTTT,CASSLVAGTGNTIYF
TRBJ1-1,-,large,TRBV5-1,TGCGCCAGCAGCTTGGCCCACGGGAACACTGAAGCTTTCTTT,CASSLAHGNTEAFF